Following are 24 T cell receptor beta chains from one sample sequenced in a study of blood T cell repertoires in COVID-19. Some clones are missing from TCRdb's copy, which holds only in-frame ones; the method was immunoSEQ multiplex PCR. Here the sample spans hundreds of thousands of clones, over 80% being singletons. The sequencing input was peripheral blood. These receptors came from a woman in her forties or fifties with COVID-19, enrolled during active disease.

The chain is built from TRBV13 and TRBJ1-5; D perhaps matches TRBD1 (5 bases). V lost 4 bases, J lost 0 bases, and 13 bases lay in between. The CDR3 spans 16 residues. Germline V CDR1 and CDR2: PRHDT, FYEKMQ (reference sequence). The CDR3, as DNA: TGTGCCAGCAGCTCCCGGGGGGGGTATAGCAATCAGCCCCAGCATTTT. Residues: CASSSRGGYSNQPQHF.

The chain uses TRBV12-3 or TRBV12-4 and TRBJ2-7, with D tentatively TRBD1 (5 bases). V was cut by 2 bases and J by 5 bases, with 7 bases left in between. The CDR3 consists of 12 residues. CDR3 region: CASSLWGHEQYF. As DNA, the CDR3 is TGTGCCAGCAGTTTATGGGGCCACGAGCAGTACTTC.

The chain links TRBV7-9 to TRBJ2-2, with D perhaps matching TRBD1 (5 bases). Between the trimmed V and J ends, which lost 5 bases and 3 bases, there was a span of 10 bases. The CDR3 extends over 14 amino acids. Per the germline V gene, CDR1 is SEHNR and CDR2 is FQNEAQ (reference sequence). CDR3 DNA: TGTGCCAGCAGCCAAGACAGAGACACCGGGGAGCTGTTTTTT. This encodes CASSQDRDTGELFF.

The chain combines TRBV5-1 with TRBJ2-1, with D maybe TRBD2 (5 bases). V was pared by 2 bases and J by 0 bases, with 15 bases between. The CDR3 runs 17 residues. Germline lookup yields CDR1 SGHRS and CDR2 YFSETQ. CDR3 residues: CASSLPLAASSYNEQFF. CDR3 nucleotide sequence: TGCGCCAGCAGCTTACCCCTAGCAGCGAGCTCCTACAATGAGCAGTTCTTC.

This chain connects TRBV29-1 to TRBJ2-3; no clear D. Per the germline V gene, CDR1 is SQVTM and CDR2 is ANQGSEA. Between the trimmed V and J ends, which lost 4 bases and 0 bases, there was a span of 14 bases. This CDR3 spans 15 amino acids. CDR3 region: CSVAINGYSTDTQYF. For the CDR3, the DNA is TGCAGCGTTGCGATTAACGGTTATAGCACAGATACGCAGTATTTT.

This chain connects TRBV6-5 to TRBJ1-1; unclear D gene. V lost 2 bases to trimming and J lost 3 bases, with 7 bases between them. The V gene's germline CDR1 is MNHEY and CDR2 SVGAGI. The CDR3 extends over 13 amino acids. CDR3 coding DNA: TGTGCCAGCAGTTACGAGGGCCACACTGAAGCTTTCTTT. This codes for CASSYEGHTEAFF.

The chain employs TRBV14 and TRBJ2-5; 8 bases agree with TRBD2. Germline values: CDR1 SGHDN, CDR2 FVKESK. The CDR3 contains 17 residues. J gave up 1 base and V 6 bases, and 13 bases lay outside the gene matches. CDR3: CASSHGPGTSGQETQYF. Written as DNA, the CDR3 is TGTGCCAGCAGTCACGGCCCGGGAACTAGCGGCCAAGAGACCCAGTACTTC.

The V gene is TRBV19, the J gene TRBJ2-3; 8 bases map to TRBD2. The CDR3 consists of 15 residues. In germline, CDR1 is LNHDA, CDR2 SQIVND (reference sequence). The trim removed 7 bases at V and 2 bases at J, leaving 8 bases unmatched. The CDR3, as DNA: TGTGCCAGTACGGTAGCGGGGAACCCCACAGATACGCAGTATTTT. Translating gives CASTVAGNPTDTQYF.

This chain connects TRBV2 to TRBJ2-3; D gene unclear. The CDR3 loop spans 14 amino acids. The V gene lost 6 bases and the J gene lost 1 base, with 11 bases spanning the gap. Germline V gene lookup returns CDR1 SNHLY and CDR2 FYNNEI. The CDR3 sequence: CASSQELGTDTQYF. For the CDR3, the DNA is TGTGCCAGCAGCCAAGAACTCGGCACAGATACGCAGTATTTT.

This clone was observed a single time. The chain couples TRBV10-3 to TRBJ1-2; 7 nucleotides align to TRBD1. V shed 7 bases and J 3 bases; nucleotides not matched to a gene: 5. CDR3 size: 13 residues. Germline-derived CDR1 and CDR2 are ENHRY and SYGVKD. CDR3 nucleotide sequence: TGTGCCATCAAGAGGGACAGCCACTATGGCTACACCTTC. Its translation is CAIKRDSHYGYTF.

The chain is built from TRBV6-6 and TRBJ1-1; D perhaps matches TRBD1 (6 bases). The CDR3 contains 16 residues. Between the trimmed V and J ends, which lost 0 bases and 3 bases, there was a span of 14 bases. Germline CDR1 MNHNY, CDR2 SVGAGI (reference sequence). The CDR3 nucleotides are TGTGCCAGCAGTTACTCGTTTGGGGGCGAGGACACTGAAGCTTTCTTT. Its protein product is CASSYSFGGEDTEAFF.

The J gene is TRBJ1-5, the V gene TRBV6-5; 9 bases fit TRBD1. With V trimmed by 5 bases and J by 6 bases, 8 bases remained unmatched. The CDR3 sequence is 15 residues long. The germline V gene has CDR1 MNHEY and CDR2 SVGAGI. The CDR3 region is CASSPDRGMGQPQHF. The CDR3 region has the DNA TGTGCCAGCAGTCCCGACAGGGGGATGGGTCAGCCCCAGCATTTT.

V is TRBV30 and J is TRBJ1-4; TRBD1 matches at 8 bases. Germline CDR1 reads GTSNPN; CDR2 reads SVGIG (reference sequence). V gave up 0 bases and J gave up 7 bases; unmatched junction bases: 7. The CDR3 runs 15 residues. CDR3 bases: TGTGCCTGGAGTGTACGGACAGGGCCCATTGAAAAACTGTTTTTT. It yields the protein CAWSVRTGPIEKLFF.

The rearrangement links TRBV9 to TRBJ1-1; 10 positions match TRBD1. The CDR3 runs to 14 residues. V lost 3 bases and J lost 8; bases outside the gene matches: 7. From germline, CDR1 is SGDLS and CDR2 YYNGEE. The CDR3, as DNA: TGTGCCAGCAGCGCTTTAATGACAGGGGGCGAAGCTTTCTTT. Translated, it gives CASSALMTGGEAFF.

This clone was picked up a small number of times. Here the CDR3 reads CASSTTTGYTEAFF. The DNA of the CDR3 is TGTGCCAGCAGTACAACGACAGGGTACACTGAAGCTTTCTTT. The V call is TRBV28, the J call TRBJ1-1; 7 positions agree with TRBD1. V lost 5 bases, J lost 3 bases, and 6 bases stayed unmatched. The V gene's germline CDR1 is MDHEN and CDR2 SYDVKM. CDR3 size: 14 residues.

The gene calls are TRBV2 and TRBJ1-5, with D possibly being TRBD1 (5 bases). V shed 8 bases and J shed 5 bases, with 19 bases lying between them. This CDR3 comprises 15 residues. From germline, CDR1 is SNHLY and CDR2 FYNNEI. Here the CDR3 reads CASESGQRSDQPQHF. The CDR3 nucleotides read TGTGCCAGCGAGAGTGGACAAAGATCGGATCAGCCCCAGCATTTT.

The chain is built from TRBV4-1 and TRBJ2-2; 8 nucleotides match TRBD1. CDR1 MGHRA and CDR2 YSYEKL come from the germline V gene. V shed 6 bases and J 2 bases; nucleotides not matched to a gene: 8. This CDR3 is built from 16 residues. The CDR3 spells CASSPGTGPNTGELFF. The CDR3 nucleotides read TGCGCCAGCAGTCCCGGGACAGGCCCTAACACCGGGGAGCTGTTTTTT.

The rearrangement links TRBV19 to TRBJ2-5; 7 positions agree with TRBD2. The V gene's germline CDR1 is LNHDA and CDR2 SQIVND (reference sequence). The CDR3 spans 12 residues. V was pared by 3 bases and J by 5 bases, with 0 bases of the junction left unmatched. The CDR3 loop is CASSIGRETQYF. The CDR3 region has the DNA TGTGCCAGTAGTATCGGGAGGGAGACCCAGTACTTC.

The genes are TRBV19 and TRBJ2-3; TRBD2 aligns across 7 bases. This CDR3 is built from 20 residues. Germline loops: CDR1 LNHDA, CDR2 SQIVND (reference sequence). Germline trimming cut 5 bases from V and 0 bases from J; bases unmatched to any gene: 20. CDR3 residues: CASSPDIGLERRASTDTQYF. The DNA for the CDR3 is TGTGCCAGTAGTCCTGACATCGGACTAGAGAGGAGAGCTAGCACAGATACGCAGTATTTT.

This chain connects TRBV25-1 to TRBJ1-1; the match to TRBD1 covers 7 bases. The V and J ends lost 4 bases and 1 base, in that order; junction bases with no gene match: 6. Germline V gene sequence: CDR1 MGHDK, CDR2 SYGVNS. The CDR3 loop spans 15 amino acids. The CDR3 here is CASSAHWTGNTEAFF. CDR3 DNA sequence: TGTGCCAGCAGTGCCCATTGGACAGGGAACACTGAAGCTTTCTTT.

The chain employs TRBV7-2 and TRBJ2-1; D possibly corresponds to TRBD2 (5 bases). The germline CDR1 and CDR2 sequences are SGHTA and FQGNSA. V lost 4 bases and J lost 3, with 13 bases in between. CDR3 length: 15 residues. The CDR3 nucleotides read TGTGCCAGCAGCTCGGTTACTAGTCTCTACAATGAGCAGTTCTTC. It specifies CASSSVTSLYNEQFF.

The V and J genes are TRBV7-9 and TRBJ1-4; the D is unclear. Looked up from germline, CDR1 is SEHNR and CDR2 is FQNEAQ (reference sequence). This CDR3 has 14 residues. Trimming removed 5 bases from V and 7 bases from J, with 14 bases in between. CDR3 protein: CASSQTADGEKLFF. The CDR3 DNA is TGTGCCAGCAGCCAAACAGCGGACGGTGAAAAACTGTTTTTT.

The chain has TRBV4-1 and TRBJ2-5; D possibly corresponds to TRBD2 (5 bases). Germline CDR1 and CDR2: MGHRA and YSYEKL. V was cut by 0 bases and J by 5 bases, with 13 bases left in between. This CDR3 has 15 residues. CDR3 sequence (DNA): TGCGCCAGCAGCCAAGAGCCGGGGTTCGGGGAGACCCAGTACTTC. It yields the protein CASSQEPGFGETQYF.

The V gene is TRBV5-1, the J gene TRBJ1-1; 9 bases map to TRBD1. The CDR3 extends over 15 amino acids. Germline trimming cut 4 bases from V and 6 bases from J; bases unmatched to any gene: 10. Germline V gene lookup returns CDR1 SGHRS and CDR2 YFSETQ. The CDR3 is CASSPQGALVAEAFF. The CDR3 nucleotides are TGCGCCAGCAGCCCACAGGGGGCGTTAGTCGCTGAAGCTTTCTTT.